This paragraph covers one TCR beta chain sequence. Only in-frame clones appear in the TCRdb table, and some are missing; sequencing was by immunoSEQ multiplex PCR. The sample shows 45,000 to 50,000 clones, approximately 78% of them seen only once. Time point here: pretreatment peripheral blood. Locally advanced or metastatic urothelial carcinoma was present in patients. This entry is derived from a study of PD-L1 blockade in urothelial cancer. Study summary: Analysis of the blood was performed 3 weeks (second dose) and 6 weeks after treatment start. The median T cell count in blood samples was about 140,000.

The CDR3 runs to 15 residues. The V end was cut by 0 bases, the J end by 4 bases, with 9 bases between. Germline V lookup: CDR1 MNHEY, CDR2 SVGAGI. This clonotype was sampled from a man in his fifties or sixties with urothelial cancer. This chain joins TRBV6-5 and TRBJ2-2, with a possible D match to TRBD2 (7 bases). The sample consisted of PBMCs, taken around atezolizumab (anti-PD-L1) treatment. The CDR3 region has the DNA TGTGCCAGCAGTTACTCGGGGGGGCGCACCGGGGAGCTGTTTTTT. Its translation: CASSYSGGRTGELFF.